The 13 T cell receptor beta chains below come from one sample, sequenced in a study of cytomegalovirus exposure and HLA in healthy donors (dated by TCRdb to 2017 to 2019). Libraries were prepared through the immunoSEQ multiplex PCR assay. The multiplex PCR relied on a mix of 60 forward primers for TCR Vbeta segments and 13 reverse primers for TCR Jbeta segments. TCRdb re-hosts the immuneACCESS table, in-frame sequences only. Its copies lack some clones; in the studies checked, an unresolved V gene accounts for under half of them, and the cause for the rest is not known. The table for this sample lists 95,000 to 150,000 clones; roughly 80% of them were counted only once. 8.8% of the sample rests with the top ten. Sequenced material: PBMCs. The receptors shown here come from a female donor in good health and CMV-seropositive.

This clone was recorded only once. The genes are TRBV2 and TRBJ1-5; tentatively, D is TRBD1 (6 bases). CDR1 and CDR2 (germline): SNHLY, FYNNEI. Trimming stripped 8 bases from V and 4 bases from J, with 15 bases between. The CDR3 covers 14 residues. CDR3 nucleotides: TGTGCCAGCTGCAACCCCACAGGGAATCAGCCCCAGCATTTT. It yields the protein CASCNPTGNQPQHF.

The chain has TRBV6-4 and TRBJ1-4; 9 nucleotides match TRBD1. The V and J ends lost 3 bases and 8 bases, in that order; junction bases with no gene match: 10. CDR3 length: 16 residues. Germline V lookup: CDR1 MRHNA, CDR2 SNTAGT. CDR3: CASSETTGQGYEKLFF. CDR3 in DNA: TGTGCCAGCAGTGAAACGACGGGACAGGGTTACGAAAAACTGTTTTTT.

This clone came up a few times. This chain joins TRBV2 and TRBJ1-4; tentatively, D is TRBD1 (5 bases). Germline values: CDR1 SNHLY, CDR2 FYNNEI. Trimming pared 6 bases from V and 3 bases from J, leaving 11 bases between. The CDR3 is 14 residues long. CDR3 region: CASRGGPSNEKLFF. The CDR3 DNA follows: TGTGCCAGCAGGGGGGGACCTTCTAATGAAAAACTGTTTTTT.

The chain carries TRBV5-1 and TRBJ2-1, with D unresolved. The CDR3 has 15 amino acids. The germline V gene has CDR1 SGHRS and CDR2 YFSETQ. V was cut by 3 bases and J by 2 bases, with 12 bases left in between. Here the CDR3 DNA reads TGCGCCAGCAGCTCCCCCAACTTGCCCTACAATGAGCAGTTCTTC. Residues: CASSSPNLPYNEQFF.

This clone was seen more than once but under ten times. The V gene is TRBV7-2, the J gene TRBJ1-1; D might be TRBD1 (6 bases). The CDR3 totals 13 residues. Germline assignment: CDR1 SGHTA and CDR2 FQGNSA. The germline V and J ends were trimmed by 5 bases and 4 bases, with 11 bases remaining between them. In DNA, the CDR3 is TGTGCCAGCAGCCTTACAGGGTTCACTGAAGCTTTCTTT. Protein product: CASSLTGFTEAFF.

The CDR3 DNA follows: TGTGCCAGCAGCTTAGATGGCGGGGGGGCCGGTGAGACCCAGTACTTC. It specifies CASSLDGGGAGETQYF. This chain links TRBV7-2 with TRBJ2-5; the match to TRBD2 covers 9 bases. From germline, CDR1 is SGHTA and CDR2 FQGNSA. The CDR3 length is 16 residues. Trimming at V came to 1 base and at J to 5 bases, leaving 8 bases not matched to a gene.

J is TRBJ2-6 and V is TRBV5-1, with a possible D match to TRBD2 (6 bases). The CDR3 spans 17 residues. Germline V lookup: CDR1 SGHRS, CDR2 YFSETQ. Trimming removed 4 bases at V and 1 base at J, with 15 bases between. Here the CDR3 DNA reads TGCGCCAGCAGCCTCGGGAGCAGTGGTTCTGGGGCCAACGTCCTGACTTTC. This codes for CASSLGSSGSGANVLTF.

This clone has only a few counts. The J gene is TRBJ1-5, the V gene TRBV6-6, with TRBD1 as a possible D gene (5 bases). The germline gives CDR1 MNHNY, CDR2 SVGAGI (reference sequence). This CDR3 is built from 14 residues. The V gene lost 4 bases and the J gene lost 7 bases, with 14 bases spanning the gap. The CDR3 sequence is CASSLNGAQQPQHF. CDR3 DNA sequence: TGTGCCAGCAGTTTGAATGGGGCGCAGCAGCCCCAGCATTTT.

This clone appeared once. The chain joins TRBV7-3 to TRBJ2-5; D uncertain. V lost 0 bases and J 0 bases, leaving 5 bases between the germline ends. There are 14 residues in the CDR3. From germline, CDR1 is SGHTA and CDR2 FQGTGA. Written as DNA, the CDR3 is TGTGCCAGCAGCTTAACGGCCCACCAAGAGACCCAGTACTTC. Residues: CASSLTAHQETQYF. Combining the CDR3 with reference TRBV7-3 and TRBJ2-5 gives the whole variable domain GAGVSQTPSNKVTEKGKYVELRCDPISGHTALYWYRQSLGQGPEFLIYFQGTGAADDSGLPNDRFFAVRPEGSVSTLKIQRTERGDSAVYLCASSLTAHQETQYFGPGTRLLVL.

The CDR3 region has the DNA TGTGCCAGCAGTGTAGACAGGGGTTCACCCCTCCACTTT. It codes for CASSVDRGSPLHF. V and J are TRBV6-4 and TRBJ1-6, with 8 positions matching TRBD1. CDR1 and CDR2 from the germline V gene are MRHNA and SNTAGT. V lost 4 bases, J lost 9 bases, and 2 bases stayed unmatched. CDR3 length: 13 amino acids.

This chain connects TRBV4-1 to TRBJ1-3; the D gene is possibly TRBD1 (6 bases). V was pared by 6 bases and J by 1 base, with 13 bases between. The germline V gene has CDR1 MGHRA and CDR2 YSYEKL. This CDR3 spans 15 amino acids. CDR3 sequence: CASSRFQGSGNTIYF. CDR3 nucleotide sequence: TGCGCCAGCAGTCGATTTCAGGGGTCTGGAAACACCATATATTTT.

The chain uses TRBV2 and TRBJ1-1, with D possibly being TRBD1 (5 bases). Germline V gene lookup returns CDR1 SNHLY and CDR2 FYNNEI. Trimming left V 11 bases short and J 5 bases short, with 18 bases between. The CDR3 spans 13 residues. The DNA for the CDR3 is TGTGCCGGAGAGGGAGGGGTTAGGACTGAAGCTTTCTTT. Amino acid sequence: CAGEGGVRTEAFF.

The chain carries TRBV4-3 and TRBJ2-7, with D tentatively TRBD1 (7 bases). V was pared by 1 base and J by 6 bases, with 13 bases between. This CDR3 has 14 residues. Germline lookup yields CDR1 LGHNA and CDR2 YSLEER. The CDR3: CASSQVRGVAEQYF. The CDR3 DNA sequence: TGCGCCAGCAGCCAAGTCAGGGGGGTGGCCGAGCAGTACTTC.